Included here is one T cell receptor beta chain sequence, with context. Antigen unknown. Germline lookup yields CDR1 SGHNT and CDR2 YYREEE (reference sequence). The CDR3 covers 15 residues. V lost 4 bases to trimming and J lost 2 bases, with 14 bases between them. These data come from a study of cytomegalovirus exposure and HLA in healthy donors. Study-wide results and caveats: Cytomegalovirus-associated status was assigned to about 170 TCR beta chains.

Measured with immunoSEQ multiplex PCR; TCRdb has only the in-frame clones, and not every one. The table lists about 130,000 clones, roughly 89% of them singletons. This clonotype was obtained from a woman aged 18 to 35 in good health and CMV-seropositive. The source material was PBMCs. V usage is TRBV5-4 and J usage is TRBJ2-3; a weak D match, TRBD2 (5 bases). The CDR3 spells CASSRQGLYTDTQYF. CDR3 coding DNA: TGTGCCAGCAGCCGTCAAGGACTCTACACAGATACGCAGTATTTT. The entire variable domain, with the rest obtained from reference TRBV5-4 and TRBJ2-3, is as follows: ETGVTQSPTHLIKTRGQQVTLRCSSQSGHNTVSWYQQALGQGPQFIFQYYREEENGRGNFPPRFSGLQFPNYSSELNVNALELDDSALYLCASSRQGLYTDTQYFGPGTRLTVL.